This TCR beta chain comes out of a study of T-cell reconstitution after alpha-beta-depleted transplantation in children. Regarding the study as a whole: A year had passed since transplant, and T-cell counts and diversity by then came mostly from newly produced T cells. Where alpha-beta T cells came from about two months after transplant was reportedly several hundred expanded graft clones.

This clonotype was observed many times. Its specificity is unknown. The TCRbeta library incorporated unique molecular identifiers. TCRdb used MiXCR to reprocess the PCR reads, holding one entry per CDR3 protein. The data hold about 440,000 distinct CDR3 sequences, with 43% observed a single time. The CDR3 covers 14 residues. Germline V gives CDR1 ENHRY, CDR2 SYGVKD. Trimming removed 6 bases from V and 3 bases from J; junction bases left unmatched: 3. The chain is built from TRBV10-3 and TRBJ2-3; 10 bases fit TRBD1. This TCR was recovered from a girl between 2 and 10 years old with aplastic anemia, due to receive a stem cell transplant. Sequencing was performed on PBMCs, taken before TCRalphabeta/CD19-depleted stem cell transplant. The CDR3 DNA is TGTGCCATCAGAAAGGACAGGGGGACAGATACGCAGTATTTT. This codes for CAIRKDRGTDTQYF.